Presented here are 32 T cell receptor beta chains from one specimen sequenced in a study of T cell repertoires in aging, cancer and after chemotherapy. Peripheral blood genomic DNA, not sorted cells or RNA, was the template. TRB rearrangements spanning V, D and J were amplified using mixed TRB-A/B primers. Each CDR3 protein is one row after TCRdb ran MiXCR on the multiplex PCR reads. Of some 8,100 distinct CDR3 sequences listed, roughly two fifths are singletons. The sequencing sample was made of blood. The receptor source for this set is a human donor in good health.

V gene TRBV19 combines with J gene TRBJ1-2; no definite D call. The CDR3 extends over 15 amino acids. Germline loops: CDR1 LNHDA, CDR2 SQIVND (reference sequence). Trimming cost V 0 bases and J 0 bases, with 8 bases left between them. Here the CDR3 reads CASSIDQAANYGYTF. The CDR3 DNA reads as TGTGCCAGTAGTATAGATCAGGCAGCTAACTATGGCTACACCTTC. The full variable domain, in which reference TRBV19 and TRBJ1-2 provide the parts outside the CDR3, is DGGITQSPKYLFRKEGQNVTLSCEQNLNHDAMYWYRQDPGQGLRLIYYSQIVNDFQKGDIAEGYSVSREKKESFPLTVTSAQKNPTAFYLCASSIDQAANYGYTFGSGTRLTVV.

This clonotype is medium-sized in the sample. The V and J genes are TRBV19 and TRBJ2-3, with TRBD2 matching over 9 bases. Trimming removed 5 bases from V and 6 bases from J; junction bases left unmatched: 3. The CDR3 spans 13 residues. CDR1 is LNHDA and CDR2 is SQIVND in the germline V gene (reference sequence). The CDR3 is CASSPGTSDTQYF. Written as DNA, the CDR3 is TGTGCCAGTAGTCCCGGGACTAGCGATACGCAGTATTTT. Complete variable domain (other parts from reference TRBV19 and TRBJ2-3): DGGITQSPKYLFRKEGQNVTLSCEQNLNHDAMYWYRQDPGQGLRLIYYSQIVNDFQKGDIAEGYSVSREKKESFPLTVTSAQKNPTAFYLCASSPGTSDTQYFGPGTRLTVL.

V and J are TRBV6-5 and TRBJ1-2, with D unresolved. Trimming took off 5 bases at V and 2 bases at J, with 9 bases between the two ends. Germline CDR1 is MNHEY and CDR2 is SVGAGI. There are 13 residues in the CDR3. CDR3 protein: CASSPDTNYGYTF. The CDR3 DNA is TGTGCCAGCAGTCCCGACACCAACTATGGCTACACCTTC.

This clonotype was seen a handful of times. The chain recombines TRBV6-5 with TRBJ2-4; TRBD2 matches at 10 bases. Germline lookup yields CDR1 MNHEY and CDR2 SVGAGI. Trimming removed 6 bases from V and 7 bases from J; junction bases left unmatched: 6. This CDR3 region has 14 residues. The DNA of the CDR3 is TGTGCCAGCAGACAAGCGGGGGGGCGGAACATTCAGTACTTC. It is translated as CASRQAGGRNIQYF.

The chain has TRBV27 and TRBJ1-1, with 8 bases lining up with TRBD1. The CDR3 runs 14 residues. Germline values: CDR1 MNHEY, CDR2 SMNVEV (reference sequence). V shed 6 bases, J shed 4 bases, and the junction held 7 bases outside the gene matches. The CDR3 protein is CASRTGGVITEAFF. Written as DNA, the CDR3 is TGTGCCAGCAGAACAGGGGGGGTGATCACTGAAGCTTTCTTT.

This clonotype was observed a few times. The chain joins TRBV5-4 to TRBJ1-2; 7 bases are shared with TRBD1. The germline gives CDR1 SGHNT, CDR2 YYREEE (reference sequence). The CDR3 extends over 15 amino acids. V gave up 4 bases and J gave up 3 bases; unmatched junction bases: 9. CDR3 bases: TGTGCCAGCAGCCTAGACAGGGTGCACCACTATGGCTACACCTTC. Its translation: CASSLDRVHHYGYTF.

This clonotype was observed a few times. The J gene is TRBJ1-5, the V gene TRBV29-1; no clear D gene. The CDR3 runs 13 residues. Germline values: CDR1 SQVTM, CDR2 ANQGSEA. V dropped 4 bases and J dropped 7 bases, with 14 bases sitting between them. This CDR3 reads CSVVVFPGQPQHF. The CDR3 DNA sequence: TGCAGCGTTGTCGTATTTCCGGGGCAGCCCCAGCATTTT.

This chain connects TRBV5-6 to TRBJ1-2; D might be TRBD1 (6 bases). V lost 4 bases and J 4 bases, leaving 14 bases between the germline ends. The CDR3 is 14 residues long. The V gene's germline CDR1 is SGHDT and CDR2 YYEEEE. CDR3 sequence reads: CASSLAGGGYGYTF. As DNA, the CDR3 is TGTGCCAGCAGCCTCGCTGGGGGCGGCTATGGCTACACCTTC.

This clonotype has more than one count but fewer than ten. This chain connects TRBV6-4 to TRBJ2-1; 9 nucleotides align to TRBD1. CDR1 MRHNA and CDR2 SNTAGT come from the germline V gene. The CDR3 has 18 amino acids. Trimming at V came to 0 bases and at J to 2 bases, leaving 8 bases not matched to a gene. The CDR3 DNA reads as TGTGCCAGCAGTGACTCCTCGGGGGGACAGGGAACCTACAATGAGCAGTTCTTC. Protein product: CASSDSSGGQGTYNEQFF.

This sequence joins TRBV12-3 or TRBV12-4 and TRBJ2-7, with D maybe TRBD2 (5 bases). V was pared by 6 bases and J by 1 base, with 16 bases between. This CDR3 has 15 residues. The CDR3 loop reads CASRSYASGSYEQYF. CDR3 DNA sequence: TGTGCCAGCAGATCTTATGCGAGCGGTTCCTACGAGCAGTACTTC.

The chain combines TRBV7-9 with TRBJ2-3; 8 nucleotides align to TRBD2. The CDR3 extends over 18 amino acids. The V gene end was trimmed by 4 bases and the J gene end by 5 bases; junction bases not matched to a gene: 17. Germline V gene sequence: CDR1 SEHNR, CDR2 FQNEAQ (reference sequence). Written as DNA, the CDR3 is TGTGCCAGCAGCTCCATAGCGGGGCAAGGCCTGGGGGAAGATACGCAGTATTTT. It specifies CASSSIAGQGLGEDTQYF.

This clonotype showed up just a few times. The chain recombines TRBV18 with TRBJ2-2; D unresolved. Germline lookup yields CDR1 KGHSH and CDR2 LQKENI. V gave up 4 bases and J gave up 0 bases, with 9 bases separating them. CDR3 length: 15 residues. The CDR3 here is CASSLQTANTGELFF. Here the CDR3 DNA reads TGTGCCAGCTCACTCCAGACGGCGAACACCGGGGAGCTGTTTTTT. Using reference TRBV18 and TRBJ2-2 for the parts outside the CDR3, the full variable domain is NAGVMQNPRHLVRRRGQEARLRCSPMKGHSHVYWYRQLPEEGLKFMVYLQKENIIDESGMPKERFSAEFPKEGPSILRIQQVVRGDSAAYFCASSLQTANTGELFFGEGSRLTVL.

This chain connects TRBV5-1 to TRBJ1-2; 8 bases are a match to TRBD1. This CDR3 has 12 amino acids. Trimming at V came to 5 bases and at J to 12 bases, leaving 9 bases not matched to a gene. CDR1 SGHRS and CDR2 YFSETQ come from the germline V gene. The CDR3 DNA sequence: TGCGCCAGCAGACCCAAGAACAGGGGGAACACCTTC. Translated: CASRPKNRGNTF.

The chain uses TRBV19 and TRBJ2-5; 10 bases are shared with TRBD2. The V gene's germline CDR1 is LNHDA and CDR2 SQIVND (reference sequence). The junction had 20 bases not matched to a gene; V was cut back by 5 bases and J by 2 bases. CDR3 length: 20 residues. CDR3 DNA: TGTGCCAGTAGTCCCCGGGGCAGGGTAGTAGCGGGAGGACAGCAAGAGACCCAGTACTTC. Amino acid sequence: CASSPRGRVVAGGQQETQYF.

This clonotype was recorded a few times. The chain is built from TRBV19 and TRBJ2-7; unclear D gene. V lost 1 base and J 1 base, leaving 8 bases between the germline ends. CDR3 size: 14 residues. CDR1 and CDR2 (germline): LNHDA, SQIVND (reference sequence). The CDR3 sequence: CASSIARSSYEQYF. Written as DNA, the CDR3 is TGTGCCAGTAGTATAGCGAGGTCGTCCTACGAGCAGTACTTC.

The V and J genes are TRBV7-2 and TRBJ2-7, with a tentative D call TRBD1 (5 bases). V dropped 4 bases and J dropped 2 bases, with 15 bases sitting between them. Germline assignment: CDR1 SGHTA and CDR2 FQGNSA. The CDR3 contains 15 residues. CDR3 in DNA: TGTGCCAGCAGCTCACTCAGGGAACCCACCTACGAGCAGTACTTC. It yields the protein CASSSLREPTYEQYF. The full variable domain, in which reference TRBV7-2 and TRBJ2-7 provide the parts outside the CDR3, is GAGVSQSPSNKVTEKGKDVELRCDPISGHTALYWYRQSLGQGLEFLIYFQGNSAPDKSGLPSDRFSAERTGGSVSTLTIQRTQQEDSAVYLCASSSLREPTYEQYFGPGTRLTVT.

About this clonotype: Sequence at one end of the junction differs from germline and may be a read error. The chain recombines TRBV5-4 with TRBJ2-2, with a tentative D call TRBD2 (5 bases). CDR3 size: 16 residues. Germline CDR1 is SGHNT and CDR2 is YYREEE (reference sequence). CDR3: CASSQPRGRNTGELFF. The DNA of the CDR3 is TGCGCCAGCAGCCAACCCAGAGGGAGGAACACCGGGGAGCTGTTTTTT.

This clonotype was detected a few times. The chain couples TRBV19 to TRBJ1-2; the D gene is possibly TRBD1 (6 bases). The V gene's germline CDR1 is LNHDA and CDR2 SQIVND (reference sequence). The CDR3 is 17 residues long. V shed 2 bases and J shed 6 bases, with 22 bases lying between them. CDR3: CASSISSWGARWNGYTF. DNA for the CDR3: TGTGCCAGTAGTATAAGTTCTTGGGGGGCAAGATGGAATGGCTACACCTTC.

This chain joins TRBV7-9 and TRBJ1-5; no clear D. CDR1 is SEHNR, CDR2 FQNEAQ, per germline (reference sequence). The length of the CDR3 is 16 residues. The V end was cut by 0 bases, the J end by 4 bases, with 13 bases between. The CDR3 is CASSLALGATNQPQHF. CDR3 nucleotide sequence: TGTGCCAGCAGCTTAGCGCTGGGAGCGACTAATCAGCCCCAGCATTTT.

V usage is TRBV6-6 and J usage is TRBJ1-1; D remains unclear. The CDR3 is made up of 15 amino acids. Trimming removed 4 bases from V and 6 bases from J, with 18 bases in between. Germline lookup yields CDR1 MNHNY and CDR2 SVGAGI (reference sequence). This chain's CDR3 is CASSFSLATSPEAFF. The CDR3 DNA follows: TGTGCCAGCAGTTTTAGTTTGGCCACTTCACCTGAAGCTTTCTTT.

CDR3 nucleotide sequence: TGTGCCAGTAGTATTTATAGCGATTTCTACGAGCAGTACTTC. Protein product: CASSIYSDFYEQYF. The rearrangement uses TRBV19 and TRBJ2-7, with a tentative D call TRBD2 (5 bases). The V end was cut by 3 bases, the J end by 3 bases, with 12 bases between. The CDR3 consists of 14 residues. Germline V gives CDR1 LNHDA, CDR2 SQIVND (reference sequence). The complete variable domain, with remaining parts taken from reference TRBV19 and TRBJ2-7, reads DGGITQSPKYLFRKEGQNVTLSCEQNLNHDAMYWYRQDPGQGLRLIYYSQIVNDFQKGDIAEGYSVSREKKESFPLTVTSAQKNPTAFYLCASSIYSDFYEQYFGPGTRLTVT.

The chain is built from TRBV11-2 and TRBJ2-1; D possibly corresponds to TRBD1 (6 bases). Germline V CDR1 and CDR2: SGHAT, FQNNGV. This CDR3 region has 16 residues. Between the trimmed V and J ends, which lost 5 bases and 6 bases, there was a span of 20 bases. CDR3 sequence reads: CASSPDDRYQANEQFF. CDR3 sequence (DNA): TGTGCCAGCAGCCCAGATGACAGGTATCAAGCCAATGAGCAGTTCTTC.

CDR3 DNA: TGTGCCAGCAGTCACTGGACAGGGGGCACAGATACGCAGTATTTT. It translates to CASSHWTGGTDTQYF. The chain is built from TRBV28 and TRBJ2-3; 9 positions match TRBD1. From germline, CDR1 is MDHEN and CDR2 SYDVKM. V gave up 5 bases and J gave up 1 base; unmatched junction bases: 4. The CDR3 is 15 amino acids.

V gene TRBV5-1 combines with J gene TRBJ2-5, with TRBD2 as a possible D gene (7 bases). Trimming pared 1 base from V and 4 bases from J, leaving 17 bases between. Germline V gene lookup returns CDR1 SGHRS and CDR2 YFSETQ. This CDR3 is built from 16 residues. The chain's CDR3 is CASSLLARGGTETQYF. The CDR3 bases are TGCGCCAGCAGCTTGCTTGCTAGGGGGGGAACAGAGACCCAGTACTTC.

The chain joins TRBV7-2 to TRBJ2-1, with D possibly TRBD2 on 6 matching bases. The CDR3 totals 16 residues. Trimming took off 5 bases at V and 0 bases at J, with 14 bases between the two ends. Germline V gene data show CDR1 as SGHTA and CDR2 as FQGNSA. CDR3 residues: CASSLGRGSSYNEQFF. The CDR3 DNA reads TGTGCCAGCAGCCTAGGTCGGGGGAGCTCCTACAATGAGCAGTTCTTC.

This clonotype has a handful of counts. The rearrangement joins TRBV6-1 to TRBJ1-3; D remains unclear. V lost 0 bases and J lost 4, with 10 bases in between. The CDR3 spans 15 residues. Germline CDR1 is MNHNS and CDR2 is SASEGT. The CDR3 region is CASSEARSWGNTIYF. DNA of the CDR3: TGTGCCAGCAGTGAAGCTCGGTCGTGGGGAAACACCATATATTTT.

This clonotype was counted a few times. This chain joins TRBV5-6 and TRBJ2-5; D uncertain. CDR3 length: 13 residues. Between the trimmed V and J ends, which lost 3 bases and 7 bases, there was a span of 13 bases. Germline V gene sequence: CDR1 SGHDT, CDR2 YYEEEE. In DNA, the CDR3 is TGTGCCAGCAGCTGGACGGAGCCAGGGACCCAGTACTTC. Translation: CASSWTEPGTQYF.

The chain uses TRBV2 and TRBJ2-3; 10 bases match TRBD2. This CDR3 has 14 residues. The germline CDR1 and CDR2 sequences are SNHLY and FYNNEI. V lost 4 bases to trimming and J lost 7 bases; unmatched junction nucleotides: 5. The CDR3 reads CASSGSGGIHTQYF. In DNA, the CDR3 is TGTGCCAGCAGTGGTAGCGGGGGGATTCATACGCAGTATTTT.

This rearrangement joins TRBV27 to TRBJ2-3; perhaps TRBD1 as D (6 bases). CDR1 and CDR2 (germline): MNHEY, SMNVEV (reference sequence). This CDR3 has 16 amino acids. V was pared by 5 bases and J by 2 bases, with 17 bases between. For the CDR3, the DNA is TGTGCCAGCAGTGCCTACAGGGTTGGGGCCACAGATACGCAGTATTTT. Its translation: CASSAYRVGATDTQYF.

This chain uses TRBV6-5 with TRBJ1-5; D is unclear. From germline, CDR1 is MNHEY and CDR2 SVGAGI. V lost 0 bases and J 6 bases, leaving 6 bases between the germline ends. The CDR3 is 13 amino acids. CDR3 sequence reads: CASSYSHTQPQHF. In DNA form, the CDR3 reads TGTGCCAGCAGTTACTCGCACACTCAGCCCCAGCATTTT.

This clonotype is a singleton in its sample. This may come from a read error, since a much larger clone is one base off. This chain joins TRBV29-1 and TRBJ2-3, with D perhaps TRBD2 (6 bases). This CDR3 comprises 15 residues. Germline values: CDR1 SQVTM, CDR2 ANQGSEA. CDR3 sequence (DNA): TGCAGCGTGACCGGGACTGGACGGGGAACAGATACGCGGTATTTT. This translates into CSVTGTGRGTDTRYF.

This clonotype was seen only once. The chain recombines TRBV6-1 with TRBJ2-6; D gene unclear. Germline V CDR1 and CDR2: MNHNS, SASEGT. V lost 5 bases and J lost 0, with 8 bases in between. CDR3 length: 15 residues. The chain's CDR3 is CASSSLGSGANVLTF. CDR3 nucleotide sequence: TGTGCCAGCAGTTCCCTGGGCTCTGGGGCCAACGTCCTGACTTTC.